This T cell receptor beta chain was identified during a study of beta chain features in type 1 diabetes. Findings of the study overall: Among all four CD4+ subsets, Type 1 diabetes patients had TCRB CDR3s that were moderately but significantly shorter.

Isolated RNA was reverse transcribed in full, so expressed TCRB transcripts were sequenced. TCRdb keeps only in-frame clones here, not all; method: immunoSEQ multiplex PCR. The sample consists of hundreds of thousands of clones, about 14% of them appearing once. In regard to this clone: The antigen is undetermined.

Sequencing used naive CD4+ T cells from blood. The sequence was obtained from a man younger than 35 in good health.

CDR3 protein: CAISDGTRAEQFF. For the CDR3, the DNA is TGTGCCATCAGTGATGGGACTAGGGCTGAGCAGTTCTTC. The chain employs TRBV10-3 and TRBJ2-1, with 8 bases identical to TRBD2. The CDR3 covers 13 residues. The germline V gene has CDR1 ENHRY and CDR2 SYGVKD. Trimming took 3 bases from V and 9 from J; bases not matched to a gene: 4.